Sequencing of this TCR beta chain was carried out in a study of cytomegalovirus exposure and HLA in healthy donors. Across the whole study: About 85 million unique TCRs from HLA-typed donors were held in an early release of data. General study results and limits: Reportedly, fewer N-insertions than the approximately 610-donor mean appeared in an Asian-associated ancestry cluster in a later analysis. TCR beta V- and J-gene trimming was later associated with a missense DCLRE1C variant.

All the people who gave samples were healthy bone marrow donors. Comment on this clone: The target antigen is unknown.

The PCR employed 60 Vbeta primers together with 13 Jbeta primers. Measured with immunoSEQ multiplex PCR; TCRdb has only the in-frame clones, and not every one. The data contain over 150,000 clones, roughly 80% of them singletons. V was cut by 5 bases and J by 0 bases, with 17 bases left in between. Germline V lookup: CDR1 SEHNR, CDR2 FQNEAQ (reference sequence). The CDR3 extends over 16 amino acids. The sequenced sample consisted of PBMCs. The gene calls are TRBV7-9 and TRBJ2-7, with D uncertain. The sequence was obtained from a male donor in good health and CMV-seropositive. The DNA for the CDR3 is TGTGCCAGCAGCGATGTCTCATCGGTTTTCTCCTACGAGCAGTACTTC. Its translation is CASSDVSSVFSYEQYF.